This T cell receptor beta chain is from a study of early T cells in non-severe SARS-CoV-2 infection. Individual cDNA molecules received unique molecular identifiers during library preparation. TCRdb passed the 5' RACE reads through MiXCR, listing each CDR3 protein once. The sample holds about 64,000 distinct CDR3 sequences, roughly 13% seen once. General study points: In VDJdb matching, anti-spike CD8 responses were favored while private and CD4 specificities went missing.

This CDR3 is 13 amino acids long. Germline values: CDR1 DFQATT, CDR2 SNEGSKA (reference sequence). The V gene lost 1 base and the J gene lost 2 bases, with 8 bases spanning the gap. This clonotype was seen more than once but under ten times. Its antigen is still unknown. The sequencing used whole blood, collected at baseline. The TCR originated in an adult who was a healthcare worker with PCR-confirmed SARS-CoV-2 infection or an uninfected control (not recorded which). The chain employs TRBV20-1 and TRBJ1-1; TRBD1 might be the D (5 bases). The CDR3 is CSARAQGNTEAFF. The DNA of the CDR3 is TGCAGTGCTAGAGCGCAGGGAAACACTGAAGCTTTCTTT.